This is a list of T cell receptor beta chains from one sample in a study of blood T cell repertoires in COVID-19. TCRdb keeps only in-frame clones here, not all; method: immunoSEQ multiplex PCR. The sample carries about 480,000 clones, roughly 88% recorded once. The sequencing sample was made of peripheral blood. These receptors all come from a woman between 50 and 59 years old with COVID-19, enrolled during active disease. Each CDR3 is given with its conserved first and last residue. D genes are given only for firm matches. Clone size is given for some rows only: seen once, a few or many times, or a class if the clone is expanded.

TRBJ1-5 . few TRBV27 CASSLRATSGNQPQHF TGTGCCAGCAGTCTCAGGGCTACAAGTGGGAATCAGCCCCAGCATTTT
TRBJ2-7 . . TRBV5-4 CASSGPGLDTYEQYF TGTGCCAGCAGTGGACCGGGACTCGATACCTACGAGCAGTACTTC
TRBJ1-6 TRBD1 . TRBV6-5 CASRDGQGYNSPLHF TGTGCCAGCAGGGACGGACAGGGCTATAATTCACCCCTCCACTTT
TRBJ2-5 TRBD2 . TRBV3-1/TRBV3-2 CASSQGPPSGGWQETQYF TGTGCCAGCAGCCAAGGTCCGCCTAGCGGGGGGTGGCAAGAGACCCAGTACTTC
TRBJ2-7 . . TRBV6-1 CASSESLRDEQYF TGTGCCAGCAGTGAAAGCCTACGGGACGAGCAGTACTTC
TRBJ1-5 . . TRBV2 CASSRAGDSNQPQHF TGTGCCAGCAGTAGAGCGGGCGATAGCAATCAGCCCCAGCATTTT
TRBJ2-1 TRBD2 . TRBV6-1 CASSEARAGGYNEQFF TGTGCCAGCAGTGAAGCGCGAGCGGGGGGCTACAATGAGCAGTTCTTC
TRBJ1-2 . . TRBV20-1 CSASVEGGGYTF TGCAGTGCTAGTGTAGAGGGCGGTGGCTACACCTTC
TRBJ1-1 TRBD1 . TRBV6-6 CASSYEGAENTEAFF TGTGCCAGCAGTTACGAGGGGGCAGAAAACACTGAAGCTTTCTTT
TRBJ2-1 . . TRBV2 CAGGEMRQFF TGTGCCGGAGGAGAGATGAGGCAGTTCTTC
TRBJ2-7 TRBD1 . TRBV29-1 CSVDGQGDEQYF TGCAGCGTTGATGGACAGGGTGACGAGCAGTACTTC
TRBJ1-1 . . TRBV25-1 CASTATANTEAFF TGTGCCAGCACCGCTACAGCAAACACTGAAGCTTTCTTT
TRBJ1-2 . . TRBV24-1 CATSASINYGYTF TGTGCCACCAGTGCGAGCATTAACTATGGCTACACCTTC
TRBJ1-5 . . TRBV15 CATSRADQPQHF TGTGCCACCAGCAGAGCGGATCAGCCCCAGCATTTT
TRBJ2-4 TRBD1 . TRBV28 CASRVTGVKNIQYF TGTGCCAGCAGGGTGACAGGGGTCAAAAACATTCAGTACTTC
TRBJ1-1 . . TRBV7-9 CASQVVTNTEAFF TGTGCCAGCCAGGTGGTTACTAACACTGAAGCTTTCTTT
TRBJ1-5 . . TRBV5-1 CASSLVSGSNQPQHF TGCGCCAGCAGCTTGGTATCAGGGAGCAATCAGCCCCAGCATTTT
TRBJ1-1 TRBD1 . TRBV6-2/TRBV6-3 CASSYQGAWTEAFF TGTGCCAGCAGTTACCAGGGGGCCTGGACTGAAGCTTTCTTT
TRBJ2-7 . . TRBV2 CASSFRGHEQYF TGTGCCAGTTCCTTCAGGGGCCACGAGCAGTACTTC
TRBJ2-2 TRBD1 . TRBV11-2 CASSSTGAGELFF TGTGCCAGCAGCTCCACAGGGGCCGGGGAGCTGTTTTTT
TRBJ2-7 TRBD1 . TRBV19 CASRILLRDRAREQYF TGTGCCAGTAGAATCCTTCTCAGGGACAGGGCGAGGGAGCAGTACTTC
TRBJ1-5 TRBD1 few TRBV15 CATSRDRGNQPQHF TGTGCCACCAGCAGGGACAGGGGCAATCAGCCCCAGCATTTT
TRBJ2-7 TRBD1 . TRBV6-5 CASRTGGMSSYEQYF TGTGCCAGCAGGACAGGGGGGATGAGCTCCTACGAGCAGTACTTC
TRBJ1-1 TRBD1 . TRBV6-1 CASSENPGQGGTEAFF TGTGCCAGCAGTGAAAACCCGGGACAGGGGGGCACTGAAGCTTTCTTT
TRBJ2-2 . . TRBV6-5 CASSYSNRAAGELFF TGTGCCAGCAGTTACTCGAACAGGGCCGCCGGGGAGCTGTTTTTT
TRBJ1-5 TRBD1 . TRBV18 CASSPGQGDQPQHF TGTGCCAGCTCACCGGGGCAGGGGGATCAGCCCCAGCATTTT
TRBJ1-3 . . TRBV9 CASSVGSSGNTIYF TGTGCCAGCAGCGTAGGTAGCTCTGGAAACACCATATATTTT
TRBJ2-2 TRBD2 . TRBV10-3 CAIRSDRDYNTGELFF TGTGCCATCAGATCAGACCGGGACTACAACACCGGGGAGCTGTTTTTT
TRBJ1-1 . few TRBV3-1/TRBV3-2 CASSQDPRIYTEAFF TGTGCCAGCAGCCAAGATCCCAGGATTTACACTGAAGCTTTCTTT
TRBJ2-1 . . TRBV12-3/TRBV12-4 CASSLTTLDEQFF TGTGCCAGCAGCCTTACTACACTAGATGAGCAGTTCTTC
TRBJ1-1 TRBD1 . TRBV2 CASILDRVGTEAFF TGTGCCAGCATTCTGGACAGGGTGGGCACTGAAGCTTTCTTT
TRBJ1-4 TRBD1 . TRBV2 CASSANPRGTGGEKLFF TGTGCCAGCAGTGCCAATCCGAGGGGGACAGGAGGTGAAAAACTGTTTTTT
TRBJ2-1 TRBD2 . TRBV19 CASSIGLAGYNEQFF TGTGCCAGTAGTATTGGACTAGCGGGGTACAATGAGCAGTTCTTC
TRBJ1-2 . . TRBV29-1 CSVGALGYGYTF TGCAGCGTGGGGGCTTTAGGATATGGCTACACCTTC
TRBJ2-7 TRBD1 . TRBV20-1 CSASEGASYEQYF TGCAGTGCTAGTGAGGGGGCATCCTACGAGCAGTACTTC
TRBJ2-7 TRBD2 . TRBV20-1 CSASGGTSGGLYEQYF TGCAGTGCTAGTGGAGGGACTAGCGGGGGCCTTTACGAGCAGTACTTC
TRBJ2-3 TRBD2 . TRBV3-1/TRBV3-2 CASSQDRLARTDTQYF TGTGCCAGCAGCCAAGATAGACTAGCGCGCACAGATACGCAGTATTTT
TRBJ1-1 . . TRBV5-1 CASSLGGGGTEAFF TGCGCCAGCAGCCTGGGGGGAGGAGGCACTGAAGCTTTCTTT
TRBJ1-5 TRBD1 . TRBV11-2 CASSSDRGNQPQHF TGTGCCAGCAGCTCTGACAGGGGCAATCAGCCCCAGCATTTT
TRBJ1-1 . . TRBV6-1 CASSEVASEAFF TGTGCCAGCAGTGAAGTAGCTTCTGAAGCTTTCTTT
TRBJ2-1 . . TRBV12-5 CASGPTGSYNEQFF TGTGCTAGTGGACCGACAGGATCGTACAATGAGCAGTTCTTC
TRBJ1-1 . . TRBV3-1/TRBV3-2 CASSLLETEAFF TGTGCCAGCAGCCTACTTGAGACTGAAGCTTTCTTT
TRBJ1-1 . . TRBV7-9 CASSTAANTEAFF TGTGCCAGCAGCACAGCAGCGAACACTGAAGCTTTCTTT
TRBJ2-2 . . TRBV4-2 CASSQGGPGNTGELFF TGTGCCAGCAGCCAAGGGGGGCCTGGGAACACCGGGGAGCTGTTTTTT
TRBJ1-2 . . TRBV18 CASSAMPYYGYTF TGTGCCAGCTCCGCGATGCCTTACTATGGCTACACCTTC
TRBJ2-3 . . TRBV15 CATTLVGDTQYF TGTGCCACCACCCTAGTCGGGGATACGCAGTATTTT
TRBJ2-7 TRBD2 . TRBV9 CASSPPLTGAGSAYEQYF TGTGCCAGCAGCCCCCCTTTAACGGGAGCGGGGAGCGCCTACGAGCAGTACTTC